This T cell receptor beta chain was documented in a study of blood T cell repertoires in COVID-19. About the research overall: T cells, B-cell-depleted T cells, or PBMCs supplied cDNA or gDNA.

Authors' methods: Nucleated cell number was recorded as an estimate derived from reference gene primer amplification. TCRdb's table, derived via immunoSEQ multiplex PCR, lists solely in-frame clones and lacks some. For V, J and clone size, that table is used; D and trimming come from the DNA. The sample yields about 410,000 clones, around nine tenths seen once. This CDR3 contains 13 residues. With 5 bases clipped from V and 4 bases from J, the junction kept 5 bases outside the gene matches. Germline CDR1 and CDR2: SGDLS and YYNGEE. This clone was counted ten times or more. At the DNA level, this CDR3 is encoded by other sequences in the same sample as well. Enrollment of patients from Seattle took place during active infection, with longitudinal follow-up.

What was sequenced was peripheral blood. The chain recombines TRBV9 with TRBJ1-2; TRBD1 matches at 7 bases. This TCR derives from a woman aged 40 to 49 with COVID-19, enrolled during active disease. The CDR3: CASSAGTVYGYTF. The CDR3 DNA reads as TGTGCCAGCAGTGCCGGGACAGTCTATGGCTACACCTTC. Full variable domain (outside the CDR3, taken from reference TRBV9 and TRBJ1-2): DSGVTQTPKHLITATGQRVTLRCSPRSGDLSVYWYQQSLDQGLQFLIQYYNGEERAKGNILERFSAQQFPDLHSELNLSSLELGDSALYFCASSAGTVYGYTFGSGTRLTVV.